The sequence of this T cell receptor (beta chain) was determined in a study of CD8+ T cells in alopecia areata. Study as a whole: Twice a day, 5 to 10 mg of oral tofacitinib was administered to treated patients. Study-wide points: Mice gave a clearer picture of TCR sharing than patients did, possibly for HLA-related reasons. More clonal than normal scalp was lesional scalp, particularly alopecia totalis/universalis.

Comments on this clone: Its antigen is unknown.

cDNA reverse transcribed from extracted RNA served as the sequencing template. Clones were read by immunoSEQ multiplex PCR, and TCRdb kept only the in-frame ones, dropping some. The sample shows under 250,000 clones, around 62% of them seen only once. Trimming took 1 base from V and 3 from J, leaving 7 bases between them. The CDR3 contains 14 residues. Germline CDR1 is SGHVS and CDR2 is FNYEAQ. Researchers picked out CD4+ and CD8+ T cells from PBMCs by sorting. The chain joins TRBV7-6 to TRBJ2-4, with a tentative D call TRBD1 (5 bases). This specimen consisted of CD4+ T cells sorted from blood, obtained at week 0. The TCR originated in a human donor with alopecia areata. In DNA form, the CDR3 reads TGTGCCAGCAGCTTAGGACAGAGCAAAAACATTCAGTACTTC. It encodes CASSLGQSKNIQYF.